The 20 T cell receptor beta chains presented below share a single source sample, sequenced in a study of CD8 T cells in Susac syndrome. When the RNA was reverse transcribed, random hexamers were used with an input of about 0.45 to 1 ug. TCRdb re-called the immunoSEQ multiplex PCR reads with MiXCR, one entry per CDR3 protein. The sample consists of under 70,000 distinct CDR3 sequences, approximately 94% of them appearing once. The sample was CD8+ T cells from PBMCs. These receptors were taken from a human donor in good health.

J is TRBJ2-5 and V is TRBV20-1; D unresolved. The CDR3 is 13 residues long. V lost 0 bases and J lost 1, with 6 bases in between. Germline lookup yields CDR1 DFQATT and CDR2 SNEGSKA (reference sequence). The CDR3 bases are TGCAGTGCTAGAGAAGGGATCCAAGAGACCCAGTACTTC. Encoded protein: CSAREGIQETQYF.

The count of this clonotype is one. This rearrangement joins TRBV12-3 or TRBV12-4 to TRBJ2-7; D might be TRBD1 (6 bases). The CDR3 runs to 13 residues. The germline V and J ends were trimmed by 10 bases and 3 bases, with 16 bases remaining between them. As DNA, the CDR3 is TGTGCCATTTCACAGGGTCCTGGCTACGAGCAGTACTTC. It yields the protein CAISQGPGYEQYF.

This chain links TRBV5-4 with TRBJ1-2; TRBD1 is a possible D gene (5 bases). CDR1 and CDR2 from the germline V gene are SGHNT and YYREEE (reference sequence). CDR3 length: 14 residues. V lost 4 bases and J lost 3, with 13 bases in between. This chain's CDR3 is CASSPPTEHYGYTF. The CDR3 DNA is TGTGCCAGCAGCCCTCCGACAGAACACTATGGCTACACCTTC.

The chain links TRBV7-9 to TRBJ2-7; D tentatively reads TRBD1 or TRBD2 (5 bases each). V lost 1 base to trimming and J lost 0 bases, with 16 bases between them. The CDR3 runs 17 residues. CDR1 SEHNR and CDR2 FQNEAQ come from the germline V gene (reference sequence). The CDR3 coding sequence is TGTGCCAGCAGCTTAGTCTCTGTCGGGACGGACTCCTACGAGCAGTACTTC. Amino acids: CASSLVSVGTDSYEQYF.

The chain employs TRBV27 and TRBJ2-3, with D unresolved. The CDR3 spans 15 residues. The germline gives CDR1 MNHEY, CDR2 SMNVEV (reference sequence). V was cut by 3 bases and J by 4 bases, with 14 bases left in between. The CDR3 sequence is CASSLSLGLSDTQYF. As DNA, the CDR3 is TGTGCCAGCAGTTTGAGTTTAGGGCTATCAGATACGCAGTATTTT.

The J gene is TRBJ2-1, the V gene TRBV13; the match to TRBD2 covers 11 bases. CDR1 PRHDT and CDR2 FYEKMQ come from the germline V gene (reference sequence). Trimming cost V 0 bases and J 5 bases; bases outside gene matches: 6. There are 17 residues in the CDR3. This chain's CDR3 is CASSLGSSLAGDNEQFF. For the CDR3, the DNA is TGTGCCAGCAGCTTAGGCAGTTCACTAGCGGGGGACAATGAGCAGTTCTTC.

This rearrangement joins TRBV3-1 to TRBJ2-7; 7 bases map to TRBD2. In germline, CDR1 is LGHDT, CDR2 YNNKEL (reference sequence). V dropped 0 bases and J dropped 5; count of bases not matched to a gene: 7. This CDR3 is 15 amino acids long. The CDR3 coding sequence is TGTGCCAGCAGCCAAGATGAGGAGGGGAGGGACGAGCAGTACTTC. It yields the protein CASSQDEEGRDEQYF.

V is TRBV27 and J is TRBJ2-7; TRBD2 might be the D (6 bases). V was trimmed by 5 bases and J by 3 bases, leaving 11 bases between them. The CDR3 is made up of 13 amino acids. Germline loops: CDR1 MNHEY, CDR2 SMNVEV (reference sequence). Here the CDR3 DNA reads TGTGCCAGCAGTGGAGGAGCGGGCTACGAGCAGTACTTC. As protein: CASSGGAGYEQYF.

The CDR3 here is CSARRISREQYF. The DNA for the CDR3 is TGCAGTGCTAGACGGATTTCGAGAGAGCAGTACTTC. The gene calls are TRBV20-1 and TRBJ2-7, with D unresolved. The CDR3 covers 12 residues. The V gene lost 2 bases and the J gene lost 7 bases, with 12 bases spanning the gap. The V gene's germline CDR1 is DFQATT and CDR2 SNEGSKA (reference sequence).

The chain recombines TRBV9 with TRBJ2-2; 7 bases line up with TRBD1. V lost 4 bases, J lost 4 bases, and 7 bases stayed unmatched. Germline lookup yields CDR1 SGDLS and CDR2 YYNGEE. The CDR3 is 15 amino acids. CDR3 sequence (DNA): TGTGCCAGCAGCCCCGGGGACAGCAGCACCGGGGAGCTGTTTTTT. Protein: CASSPGDSSTGELFF.

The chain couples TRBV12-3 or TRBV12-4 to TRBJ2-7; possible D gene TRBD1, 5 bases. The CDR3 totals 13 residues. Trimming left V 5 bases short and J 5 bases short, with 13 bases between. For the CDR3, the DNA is TGTGCCAGCAGTCCCAGGGTAATGGACGAGCAGTACTTC. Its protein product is CASSPRVMDEQYF.

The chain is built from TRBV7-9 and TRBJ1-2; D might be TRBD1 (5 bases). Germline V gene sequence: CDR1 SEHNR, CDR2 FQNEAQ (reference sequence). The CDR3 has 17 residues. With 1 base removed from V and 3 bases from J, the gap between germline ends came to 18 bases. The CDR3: CASSLGGSEKIYYGYTF. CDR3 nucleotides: TGTGCCAGCAGCTTAGGGGGGTCGGAGAAGATCTACTATGGCTACACCTTC.

This chain's CDR3 is CASSAQGGGFNEQFF. DNA for the CDR3: TGTGCCAGCAGCGCGCAGGGAGGCGGTTTCAATGAGCAGTTCTTC. The rearrangement uses TRBV11-2 and TRBJ2-1; D perhaps matches TRBD2 (6 bases). V lost 5 bases and J 6 bases, leaving 17 bases between the germline ends. Germline V CDR1 and CDR2: SGHAT, FQNNGV. There are 15 residues in the CDR3.

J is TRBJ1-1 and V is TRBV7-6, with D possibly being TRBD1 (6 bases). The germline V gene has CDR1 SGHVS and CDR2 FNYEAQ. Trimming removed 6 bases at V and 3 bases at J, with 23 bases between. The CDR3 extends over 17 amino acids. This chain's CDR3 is CASSQTRGSPGDTEAFF. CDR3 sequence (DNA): TGTGCCAGCAGTCAGACCAGGGGATCCCCTGGGGACACTGAAGCTTTCTTT.

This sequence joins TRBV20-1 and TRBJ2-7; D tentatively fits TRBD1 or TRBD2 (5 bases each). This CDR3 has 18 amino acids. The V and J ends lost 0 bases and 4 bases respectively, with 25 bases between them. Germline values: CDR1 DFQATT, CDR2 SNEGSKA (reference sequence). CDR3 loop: CSARDLQKSSYGGYEQYF. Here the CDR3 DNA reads TGCAGTGCTAGAGATCTCCAGAAAAGCTCCTATGGGGGATACGAGCAGTACTTC.

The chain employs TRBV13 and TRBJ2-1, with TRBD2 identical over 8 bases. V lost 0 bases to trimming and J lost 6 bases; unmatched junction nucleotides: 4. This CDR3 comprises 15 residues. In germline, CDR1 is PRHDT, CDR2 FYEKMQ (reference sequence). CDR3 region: CASSLGTGGFNEQFF. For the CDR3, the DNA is TGTGCCAGCAGCTTAGGAACGGGGGGGTTCAATGAGCAGTTCTTC. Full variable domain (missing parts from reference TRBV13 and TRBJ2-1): AAGVIQSPRHLIKEKRETATLKCYPIPRHDTVYWYQQGPGQDPQFLISFYEKMQSDKGSIPDRFSAQQFSDYHSELNMSSLELGDSALYFCASSLGTGGFNEQFFGPGTRLTVL.

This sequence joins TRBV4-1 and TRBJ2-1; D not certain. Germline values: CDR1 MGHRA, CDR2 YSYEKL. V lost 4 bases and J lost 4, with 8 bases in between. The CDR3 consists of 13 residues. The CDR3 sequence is CASSPAVYNEQFF. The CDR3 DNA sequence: TGCGCCAGCAGCCCAGCAGTTTACAATGAGCAGTTCTTC.

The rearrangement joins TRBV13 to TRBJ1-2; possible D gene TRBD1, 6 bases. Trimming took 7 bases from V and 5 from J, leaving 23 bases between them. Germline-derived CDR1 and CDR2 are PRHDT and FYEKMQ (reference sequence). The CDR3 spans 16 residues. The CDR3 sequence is CASTLKTGRGAYGYTF. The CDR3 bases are TGTGCCAGCACCCTTAAAACGGGGCGGGGGGCTTATGGCTACACCTTC.

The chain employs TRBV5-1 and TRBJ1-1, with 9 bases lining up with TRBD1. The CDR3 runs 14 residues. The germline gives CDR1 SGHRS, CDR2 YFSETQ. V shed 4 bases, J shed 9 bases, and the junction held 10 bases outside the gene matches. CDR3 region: CASSGRDRADQAFF. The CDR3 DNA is TGCGCCAGCAGCGGCCGGGACAGGGCTGATCAAGCTTTCTTT. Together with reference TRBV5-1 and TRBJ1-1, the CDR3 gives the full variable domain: KAGVTQTPRYLIKTRGQQVTLSCSPISGHRSVSWYQQTPGQGLQFLFEYFSETQRNKGNFPGRFSGRQFSNSRSEMNVSTLELGDSALYLCASSGRDRADQAFFGQGTRLTVV.

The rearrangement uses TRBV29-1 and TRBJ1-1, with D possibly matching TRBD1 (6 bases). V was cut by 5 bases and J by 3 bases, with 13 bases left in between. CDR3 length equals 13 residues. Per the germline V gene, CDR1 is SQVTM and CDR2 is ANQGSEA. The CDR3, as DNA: TGCAGCGTTCATTCGGGGGGCTACACTGAAGCTTTCTTT. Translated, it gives CSVHSGGYTEAFF.